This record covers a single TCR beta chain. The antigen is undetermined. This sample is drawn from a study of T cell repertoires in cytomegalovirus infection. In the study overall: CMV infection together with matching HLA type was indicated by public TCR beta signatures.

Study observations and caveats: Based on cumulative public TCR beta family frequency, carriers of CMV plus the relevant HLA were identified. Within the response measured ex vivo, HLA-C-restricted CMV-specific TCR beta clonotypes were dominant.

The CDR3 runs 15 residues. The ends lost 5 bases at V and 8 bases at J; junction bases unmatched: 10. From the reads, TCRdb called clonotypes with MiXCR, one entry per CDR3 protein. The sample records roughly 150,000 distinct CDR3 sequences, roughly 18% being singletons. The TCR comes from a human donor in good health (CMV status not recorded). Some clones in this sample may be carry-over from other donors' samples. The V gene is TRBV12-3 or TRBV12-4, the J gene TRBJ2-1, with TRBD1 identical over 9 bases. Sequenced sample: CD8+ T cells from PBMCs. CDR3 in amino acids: CASSHSGTGTDEQFF. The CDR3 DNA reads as TGTGCCAGCAGTCATTCCGGGACAGGGACCGATGAGCAGTTCTTC.